The T cell receptor (beta chain) under discussion was sequenced for a study of blood T cell repertoires in COVID-19. Only in-frame clones appear in the TCRdb table, and some are missing; sequencing was by immunoSEQ multiplex PCR. The table records around 200,000 clones, about 85% of them present only once. The V gene end was trimmed by 5 bases and the J gene end by 0 bases; junction bases not matched to a gene: 5. This CDR3 is built from 16 residues. The germline V gene encodes CDR1 SQVTM and CDR2 ANQGSEA. The sequence came from a person aged 70 to 80 with COVID-19, enrolled during active disease. The rearrangement joins TRBV29-1 to TRBJ2-2; 11 positions match TRBD2. Specimen: peripheral blood. The CDR3 reads CSVSGTSGTNTGELFF. As DNA, the CDR3 is TGCAGCGTTTCCGGGACTAGCGGAACGAACACCGGGGAGCTGTTTTTT.